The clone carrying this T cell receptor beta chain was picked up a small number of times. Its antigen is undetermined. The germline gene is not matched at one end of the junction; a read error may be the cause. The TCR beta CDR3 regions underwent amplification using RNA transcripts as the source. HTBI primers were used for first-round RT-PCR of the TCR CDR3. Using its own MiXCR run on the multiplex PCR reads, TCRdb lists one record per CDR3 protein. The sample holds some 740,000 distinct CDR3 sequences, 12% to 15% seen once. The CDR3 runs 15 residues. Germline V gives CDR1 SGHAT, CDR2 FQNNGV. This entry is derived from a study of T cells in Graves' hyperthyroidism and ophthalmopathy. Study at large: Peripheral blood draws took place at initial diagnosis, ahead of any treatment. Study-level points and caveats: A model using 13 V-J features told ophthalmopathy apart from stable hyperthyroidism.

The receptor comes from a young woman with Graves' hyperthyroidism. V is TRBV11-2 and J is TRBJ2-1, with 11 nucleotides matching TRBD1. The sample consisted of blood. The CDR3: CASSLGTGGYNDQFF. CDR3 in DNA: TGTGCCAGCAGCTTAGGGACAGGGGGCTACAATGATCAGTTCTTC.